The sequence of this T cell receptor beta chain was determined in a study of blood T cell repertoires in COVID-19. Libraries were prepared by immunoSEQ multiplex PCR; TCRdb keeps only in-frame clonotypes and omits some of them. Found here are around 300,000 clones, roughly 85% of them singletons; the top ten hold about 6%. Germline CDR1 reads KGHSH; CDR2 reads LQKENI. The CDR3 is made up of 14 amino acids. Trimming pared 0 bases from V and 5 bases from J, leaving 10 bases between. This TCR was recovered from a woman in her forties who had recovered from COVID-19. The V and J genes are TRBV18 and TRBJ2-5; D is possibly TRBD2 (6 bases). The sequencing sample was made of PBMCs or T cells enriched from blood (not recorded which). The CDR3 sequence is CASSPPPGRETQYF. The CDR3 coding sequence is TGTGCCAGCTCACCACCGCCAGGGAGGGAGACCCAGTACTTC.